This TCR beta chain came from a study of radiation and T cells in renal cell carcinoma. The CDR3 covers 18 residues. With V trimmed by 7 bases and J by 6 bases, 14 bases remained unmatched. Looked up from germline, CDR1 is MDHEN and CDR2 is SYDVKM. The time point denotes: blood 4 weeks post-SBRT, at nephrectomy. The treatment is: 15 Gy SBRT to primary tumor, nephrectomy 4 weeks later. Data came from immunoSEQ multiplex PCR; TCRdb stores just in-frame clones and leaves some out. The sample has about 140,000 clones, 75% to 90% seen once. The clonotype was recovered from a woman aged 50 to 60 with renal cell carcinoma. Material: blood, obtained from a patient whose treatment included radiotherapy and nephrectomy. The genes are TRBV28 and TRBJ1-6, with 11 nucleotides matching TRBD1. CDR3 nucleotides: TGTGCCAGCAACCCTGGGGACAGGGGGGTTTTTGTTAATTCACCCCTCCACTTT. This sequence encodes CASNPGDRGVFVNSPLHF.